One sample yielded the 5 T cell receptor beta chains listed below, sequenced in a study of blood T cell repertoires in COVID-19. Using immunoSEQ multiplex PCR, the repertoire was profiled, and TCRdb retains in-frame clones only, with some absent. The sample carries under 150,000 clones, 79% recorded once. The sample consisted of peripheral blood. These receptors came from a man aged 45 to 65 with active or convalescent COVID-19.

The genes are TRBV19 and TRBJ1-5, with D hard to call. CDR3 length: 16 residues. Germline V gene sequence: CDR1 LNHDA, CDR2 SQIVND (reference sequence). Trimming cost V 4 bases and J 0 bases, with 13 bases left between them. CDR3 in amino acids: CASSRRGWDSNQPQHF. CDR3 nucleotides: TGTGCCAGTAGTAGGAGAGGGTGGGATAGCAATCAGCCCCAGCATTTT.

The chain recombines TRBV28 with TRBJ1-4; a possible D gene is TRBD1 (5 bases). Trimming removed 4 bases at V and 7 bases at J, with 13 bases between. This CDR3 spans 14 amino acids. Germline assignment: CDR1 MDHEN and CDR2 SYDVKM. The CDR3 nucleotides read TGTGCCAGCAGTTATAAGGGGAGGGGTGAAAAACTGTTTTTT. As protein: CASSYKGRGEKLFF.

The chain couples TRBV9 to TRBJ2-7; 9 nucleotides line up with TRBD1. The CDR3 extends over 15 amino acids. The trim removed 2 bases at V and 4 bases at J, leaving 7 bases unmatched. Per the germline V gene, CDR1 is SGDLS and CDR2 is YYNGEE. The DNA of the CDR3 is TGTGCCAGCAGCGTCCACGGACAGGGGTCATACGAGCAGTACTTC. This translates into CASSVHGQGSYEQYF.

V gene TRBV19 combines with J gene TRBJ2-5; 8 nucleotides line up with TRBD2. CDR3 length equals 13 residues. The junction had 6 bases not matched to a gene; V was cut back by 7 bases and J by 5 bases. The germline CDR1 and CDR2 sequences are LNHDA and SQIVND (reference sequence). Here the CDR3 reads CASTPTGGETQYF. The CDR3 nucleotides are TGTGCCAGTACCCCGACGGGAGGGGAGACCCAGTACTTC.

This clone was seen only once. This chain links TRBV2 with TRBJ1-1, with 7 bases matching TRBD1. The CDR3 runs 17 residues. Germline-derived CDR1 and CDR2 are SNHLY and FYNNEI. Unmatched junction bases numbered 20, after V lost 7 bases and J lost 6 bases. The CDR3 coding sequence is TGTGCCAGCATCTACGAAGGACAGGCCCGAAGCGACGCTGAAGCTTTCTTT. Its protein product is CASIYEGQARSDAEAFF. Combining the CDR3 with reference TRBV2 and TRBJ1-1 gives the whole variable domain EPEVTQTPSHQVTQMGQEVILRCVPISNHLYFYWYRQILGQKVEFLVSFYNNEISEKSEIFDDQFSVERPDGSNFTLKIRSTKLEDSAMYFCASIYEGQARSDAEAFFGQGTRLTVV.